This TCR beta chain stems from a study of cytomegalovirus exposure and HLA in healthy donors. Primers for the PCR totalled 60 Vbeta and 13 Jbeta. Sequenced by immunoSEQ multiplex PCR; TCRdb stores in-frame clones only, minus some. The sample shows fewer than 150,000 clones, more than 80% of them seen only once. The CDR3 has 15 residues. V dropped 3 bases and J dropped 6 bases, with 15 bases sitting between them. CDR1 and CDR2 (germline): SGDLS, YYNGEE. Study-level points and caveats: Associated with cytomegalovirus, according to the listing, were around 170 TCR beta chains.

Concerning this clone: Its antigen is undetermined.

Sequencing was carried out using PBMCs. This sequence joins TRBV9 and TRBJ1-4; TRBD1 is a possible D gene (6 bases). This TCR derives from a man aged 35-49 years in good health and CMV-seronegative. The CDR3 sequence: CASSGFRGGDEKLFF. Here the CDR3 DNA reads TGTGCCAGCAGCGGTTTTCGAGGGGGGGATGAAAAACTGTTTTTT.